This TCR beta chain was documented in a study of CD8 T cells in Susac syndrome. Negative isolation was applied to CD8+ and CD4+ T cells, and FACS enrichment was applied to TEMRA cells. A quantity of about 0.5 to 1 ug RNA underwent reverse transcription using random hexamers. TCRdb re-called the immunoSEQ multiplex PCR reads through MiXCR, storing one row per CDR3 protein. The table has a few hundred thousand distinct CDR3 sequences, 90% to 95% seen once. Sample: CD8+ T cells from PBMCs. The receptor comes from a human donor with multiple sclerosis.

DNA of the CDR3: TGCGCCAGCAGGGTGGCGGGTTTCAATGAGCAGTTCTTC. It encodes CASRVAGFNEQFF. V and J are TRBV5-1 and TRBJ2-1, with D possibly being TRBD2 (5 bases). V was pared by 5 bases and J by 6 bases, with 12 bases between. This CDR3 has 13 amino acids. The germline gives CDR1 SGHRS, CDR2 YFSETQ.